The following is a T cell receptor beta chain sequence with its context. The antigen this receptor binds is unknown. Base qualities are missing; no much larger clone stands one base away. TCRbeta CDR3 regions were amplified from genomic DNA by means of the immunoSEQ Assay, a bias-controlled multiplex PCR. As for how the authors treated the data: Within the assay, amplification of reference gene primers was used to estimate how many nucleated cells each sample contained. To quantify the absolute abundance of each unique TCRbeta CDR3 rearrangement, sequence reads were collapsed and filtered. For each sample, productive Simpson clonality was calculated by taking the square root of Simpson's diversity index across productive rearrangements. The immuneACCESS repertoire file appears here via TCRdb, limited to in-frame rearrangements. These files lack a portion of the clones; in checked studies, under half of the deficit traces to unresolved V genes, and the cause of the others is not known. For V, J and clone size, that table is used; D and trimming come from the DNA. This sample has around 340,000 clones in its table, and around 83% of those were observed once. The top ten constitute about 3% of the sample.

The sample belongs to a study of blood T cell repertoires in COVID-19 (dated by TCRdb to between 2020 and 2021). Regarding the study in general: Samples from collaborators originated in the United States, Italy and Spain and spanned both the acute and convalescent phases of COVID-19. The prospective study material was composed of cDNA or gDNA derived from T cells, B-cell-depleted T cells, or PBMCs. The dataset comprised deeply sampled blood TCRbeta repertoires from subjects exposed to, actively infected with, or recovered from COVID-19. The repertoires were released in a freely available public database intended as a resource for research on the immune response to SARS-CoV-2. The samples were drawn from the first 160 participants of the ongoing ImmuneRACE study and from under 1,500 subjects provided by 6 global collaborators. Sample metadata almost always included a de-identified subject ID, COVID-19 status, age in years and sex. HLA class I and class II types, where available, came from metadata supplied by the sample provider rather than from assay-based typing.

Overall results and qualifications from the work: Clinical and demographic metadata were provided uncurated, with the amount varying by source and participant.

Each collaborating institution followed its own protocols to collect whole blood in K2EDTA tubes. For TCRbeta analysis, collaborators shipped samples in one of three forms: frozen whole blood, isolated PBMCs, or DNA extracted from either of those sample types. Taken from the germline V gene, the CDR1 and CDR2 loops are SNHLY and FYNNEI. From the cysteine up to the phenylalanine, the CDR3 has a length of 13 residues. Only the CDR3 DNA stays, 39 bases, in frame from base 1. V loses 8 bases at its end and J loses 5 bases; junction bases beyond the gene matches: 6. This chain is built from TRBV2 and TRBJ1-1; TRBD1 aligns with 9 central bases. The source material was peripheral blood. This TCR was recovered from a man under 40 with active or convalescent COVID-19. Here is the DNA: TGTGCCAGCGGCGGACAGGGGCGGACTGAAGCTTTCTTT. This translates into CASGGQGRTEAFF.